The 29 T cell receptor beta chains below were found in one sample sequenced in a study of control samples from healthy donors and cancer patients. TCRdb's table, derived via immunoSEQ multiplex PCR, lists solely in-frame clones and lacks some. The sample includes roughly 70,000 clones, about 95% of them seen just once. The sequenced sample consisted of blood. The receptors were gathered from a woman in her 30s in good health.

The chain carries TRBV9 and TRBJ2-3, with 7 nucleotides matching TRBD1. V was pared by 0 bases and J by 2 bases, with 3 bases of the junction left unmatched. The CDR3 has 15 amino acids. Germline lookup yields CDR1 SGDLS and CDR2 YYNGEE. CDR3 protein: CASSVGTGDTDTQYF. The CDR3 region has the DNA TGTGCCAGCAGCGTAGGGACAGGAGACACAGATACGCAGTATTTT.

The chain is built from TRBV30 and TRBJ1-1; 8 bases fit TRBD1. The ends lost 2 bases at V and 6 bases at J; junction bases unmatched: 2. CDR1 is GTSNPN and CDR2 is SVGIG in the germline V gene (reference sequence). The CDR3 extends over 12 amino acids. The CDR3 DNA is TGTGCCTGGAGTATACAGGGGGCTGAAGCTTTCTTT. It encodes CAWSIQGAEAFF.

In this sample, this clone turned up a few times. This chain uses TRBV7-6 with TRBJ2-2, with unresolved D. CDR1 and CDR2 from the germline V gene are SGHVS and FNYEAQ. Trimming cost V 8 bases and J 5 bases, with 9 bases left between them. The CDR3 consists of 12 residues. CDR3 residues: CASALWTGELFF. The CDR3 DNA reads as TGTGCCAGCGCCCTGTGGACCGGGGAGCTGTTTTTT.

V and J are TRBV5-4 and TRBJ2-1, with 7 positions matching TRBD1. The CDR3 loop spans 17 amino acids. Germline loops: CDR1 SGHNT, CDR2 YYREEE (reference sequence). V lost 4 bases, J lost 1 base, and 11 bases stayed unmatched. The chain's CDR3 is CASSPSRQGRSYNEQFF. The CDR3 bases are TGTGCCAGCAGCCCCTCCCGACAGGGCCGGTCCTACAATGAGCAGTTCTTC.

This chain links TRBV30 with TRBJ1-6; no definite D call. In germline, CDR1 is GTSNPN, CDR2 SVGIG (reference sequence). The CDR3 is made up of 16 amino acids. Trimming shortened V by 2 bases and J by 3 bases, and 14 bases separated the two germline ends. The CDR3 is CAWSRQLTFYNSPLHF. CDR3 DNA: TGTGCCTGGAGTCGGCAGCTCACCTTCTATAATTCACCCCTCCACTTT.

Worth noting for this clone: One end of the junction does not line up with germline, which may come from a read error. Other DNA sequences in this specimen translate into the identical CDR3. The rearrangement uses TRBV27 and TRBJ1-5; D is unresolved. This CDR3 contains 15 residues. Germline assignment: CDR1 MNHEY and CDR2 SMNVEV (reference sequence). Here the CDR3 DNA reads TGCGCCAGCAGTCCTTGGACTGCCTTCAATCAGCCCCAGCATTTT. Translating gives CASSPWTAFNQPQHF.

The V gene is TRBV19, the J gene TRBJ1-5; D possibly corresponds to TRBD1 (6 bases). Germline V gene sequence: CDR1 LNHDA, CDR2 SQIVND (reference sequence). V lost 8 bases to trimming and J lost 2 bases, with 16 bases between them. This CDR3 spans 15 amino acids. CDR3 sequence: CASAGGAGGNQPQHF. As DNA, the CDR3 is TGTGCCAGTGCCGGGGGGGCAGGCGGCAATCAGCCCCAGCATTTT.

The chain combines TRBV6-4 with TRBJ1-2; 7 bases map to TRBD1. After removal of 6 bases from V and 0 bases from J, the junction contained 4 bases not matched to a gene. From germline, CDR1 is MRHNA and CDR2 SNTAGT. CDR3 size: 14 residues. CDR3 DNA sequence: TGTGCCAGCAGACTAGGGGGCTCTAACTATGGCTACACCTTC. As protein: CASRLGGSNYGYTF.

The CDR3 DNA reads TGTGCCAGCAGCTTGATTGCGGCTGATCAGCCCCAGCATTTT. This codes for CASSLIAADQPQHF. The rearrangement uses TRBV5-5 and TRBJ1-5, with D hard to call. Trimming shortened V by 1 base and J by 5 bases, and 10 bases separated the two germline ends. Germline CDR1 is SGHKS and CDR2 is YYEKEE (reference sequence). The CDR3 loop spans 14 amino acids.

As concerns this clone: Sequence at one end of the junction differs from germline and may be a read error. V and J are TRBV6-1 and TRBJ1-5, with TRBD1 as a possible D gene (5 bases). This CDR3 is built from 16 residues. Germline CDR1 is MNHNS and CDR2 is SASEGT. The DNA for the CDR3 is TGTGCCAACAGTGAAGACAGTTCGTATAGCAATCAGCCCCAGCATTTT. Protein: CANSEDSSYSNQPQHF.

V is TRBV3-1 (or the pseudogene TRBV3-2) and J is TRBJ1-3; D perhaps matches TRBD1 (5 bases). This CDR3 is 15 amino acids long. V lost 5 bases to trimming and J lost 0 bases, with 11 bases between them. Germline CDR1 reads LGHDT; CDR2 reads YNNKEL (reference sequence). CDR3 amino acids: CASSGTFSSGNTIYF. The DNA for the CDR3 is TGTGCCAGCAGCGGGACGTTTAGCTCTGGAAACACCATATATTTT.

This chain links TRBV19 with TRBJ1-2; the D is unclear. The CDR3 length is 15 residues. V dropped 5 bases and J dropped 7 bases, with 20 bases sitting between them. Germline CDR1 is LNHDA and CDR2 is SQIVND (reference sequence). CDR3 DNA sequence: TGTGCCAGTAGTCGGCTGGCCCCTTCCGCCGGTGGCTACACCTTC. This translates into CASSRLAPSAGGYTF.

This chain uses TRBV7-8 with TRBJ1-1, with D hard to call. The CDR3 contains 14 residues. The ends were cut back, 1 base at V and 6 bases at J, with 12 bases in the middle. The germline gives CDR1 SGHVS, CDR2 FQNEAQ. The CDR3 DNA reads as TGTGCCAGCAGCTTAGTGAGGGTAACCGCTGAAGCTTTCTTT. It encodes CASSLVRVTAEAFF.

The chain recombines TRBV7-9 with TRBJ2-7, with D perhaps matching TRBD1 (5 bases). From germline, CDR1 is SEHNR and CDR2 FQNEAQ (reference sequence). V was trimmed by 2 bases and J by 3 bases, leaving 5 bases between them. The CDR3 extends over 12 amino acids. The CDR3 DNA reads as TGTGCCAGCAGCTTACAGGGCTACGAGCAGTACTTC. Amino acids: CASSLQGYEQYF.

V is TRBV6-5 and J is TRBJ2-2, with 9 bases identical to TRBD1. V lost 6 bases to trimming and J lost 1 base; unmatched junction nucleotides: 3. Germline-derived CDR1 and CDR2 are MNHEY and SVGAGI. The CDR3 is 15 amino acids. CDR3 nucleotide sequence: TGTGCCAGCAGACTGGGACAGGGGAACACCGGGGAGCTGTTTTTT. Translation gives CASRLGQGNTGELFF.

The chain uses TRBV10-3 and TRBJ1-3; no clear D gene. Germline lookup yields CDR1 ENHRY and CDR2 SYGVKD. The V end lost 6 bases, the J end lost 2 bases, and 23 bases lay between the germline ends. The CDR3 spans 18 residues. CDR3 loop: CAISRDVLPGSTGNTIYF. As DNA, the CDR3 is TGTGCCATCAGCCGAGACGTTTTACCCGGGAGCACTGGAAACACCATATATTTT.

The J gene is TRBJ1-4, the V gene TRBV5-4; 7 nucleotides agree with TRBD1. The germline V gene has CDR1 SGHNT and CDR2 YYREEE (reference sequence). This CDR3 spans 17 amino acids. V shed 4 bases and J 0 bases; nucleotides not matched to a gene: 9. CDR3 coding DNA: TGTGCCAGCAGCGAGAGGACAGGATCCCCAACTAATGAAAAACTGTTTTTT. This gives the protein CASSERTGSPTNEKLFF.

The V gene is TRBV10-3, the J gene TRBJ2-6; tentatively, D is TRBD1 (7 bases). This CDR3 spans 18 amino acids. Deletions cut 0 bases from V and 0 bases from J, with 12 bases between. The germline V gene has CDR1 ENHRY and CDR2 SYGVKD. The CDR3 sequence is CAISESGRGASGANVLTF. CDR3 sequence (DNA): TGTGCCATCAGTGAGTCTGGCAGGGGGGCCTCTGGGGCCAACGTCCTGACTTTC.

This clone was recorded once. The chain uses TRBV30 and TRBJ1-2, with D possibly matching TRBD1 (6 bases). This CDR3 is 16 amino acids long. V was shortened by 5 bases and J by 4 bases, with 23 bases between the two germline ends. Per germline, CDR1 GTSNPN and CDR2 SVGIG (reference sequence). CDR3 bases: TGTGCCTGGGATTTGGGGACGCAGGGGCGCTCCTATGGCTACACCTTC. Protein: CAWDLGTQGRSYGYTF.

The count of this clone is one. The rearrangement uses TRBV6-5 and TRBJ2-1; TRBD2 matches at 7 bases. The germline V gene encodes CDR1 MNHEY and CDR2 SVGAGI. The CDR3 runs to 13 residues. V lost 7 bases, J lost 6 bases, and 6 bases stayed unmatched. The CDR3 spells CASNLGGGNEQFF. CDR3 nucleotides: TGTGCCAGCAACCTAGGCGGGGGCAATGAGCAGTTCTTC.

This chain joins TRBV7-8 and TRBJ2-5; the D gene is possibly TRBD1 (5 bases). Germline V CDR1 and CDR2: SGHVS, FQNEAQ. The CDR3 runs to 16 residues. The germline V and J ends were trimmed by 2 bases and 5 bases, with 18 bases remaining between them. The CDR3 bases are TGTGCCAGCAGCTTAACCGGCCTCAGGGTTCCGGAGACCCAGTACTTC. Translated, it gives CASSLTGLRVPETQYF.

The chain combines TRBV25-1 with TRBJ2-3; D tentatively reads TRBD1 or TRBD2 (5 bases each). The germline V and J ends were trimmed by 10 bases and 3 bases, with 17 bases remaining between them. CDR3 length: 14 amino acids. Germline V gene lookup returns CDR1 MGHDK and CDR2 SYGVNS. CDR3 in amino acids: CATSRGGSTDTQYF. CDR3 coding DNA: TGTGCCACCTCGAGGGGTGGTTCGACAGATACGCAGTATTTT.

This sequence joins TRBV24-1 and TRBJ2-1; D remains unclear. Trimming took off 5 bases at V and 8 bases at J, with 9 bases between the two ends. Germline loops: CDR1 KGHDR, CDR2 SFDVKD. The CDR3 spans 12 residues. CDR3 sequence: CATSVIQDEQFF. The CDR3 DNA follows: TGTGCCACCAGTGTAATACAAGATGAGCAGTTCTTC.

The J gene is TRBJ2-7, the V gene TRBV6-5; D is possibly TRBD2 (6 bases). Trimming left V 5 bases short and J 2 bases short, with 16 bases between. Germline values: CDR1 MNHEY, CDR2 SVGAGI. The CDR3 has 15 residues. As DNA, the CDR3 is TGTGCCAGCAGTCCCGGGACTGCCGCTACCTACGAGCAGTACTTC. Its translation: CASSPGTAATYEQYF.

This clone was recorded only once. The chain links TRBV29-1 to TRBJ1-2; perhaps TRBD1 as D (5 bases). The germline V and J ends were trimmed by 5 bases and 4 bases, with 44 bases remaining between them. CDR1 and CDR2 from the germline V gene are SQVTM and ANQGSEA. This CDR3 contains 23 residues. CDR3 loop: CSVSNSVVDWTETAVGIGYGYTF. In DNA form, the CDR3 reads TGCAGCGTTTCTAACAGCGTTGTAGATTGGACTGAGACAGCGGTGGGCATTGGCTATGGCTACACCTTC.

The CDR3 DNA reads TGCGCCAGCAGGGGCAACAGGGCGCCGAACACTGAAGCTTTCTTT. Translation: CASRGNRAPNTEAFF. The chain carries TRBV5-1 and TRBJ1-1; D perhaps matches TRBD1 (6 bases). This CDR3 has 15 amino acids. CDR1 is SGHRS, CDR2 YFSETQ, per germline. V lost 5 bases and J lost 1, with 15 bases in between.

The V gene is TRBV27, the J gene TRBJ2-7; the D is unclear. The germline gives CDR1 MNHEY, CDR2 SMNVEV (reference sequence). The CDR3 has 16 amino acids. V lost 5 bases and J lost 3, with 20 bases in between. As DNA, the CDR3 is TGTGCCAGCAGTCCCCACTACAGAGCCTTACTCTACGAGCAGTACTTC. Translation: CASSPHYRALLYEQYF.

The chain carries TRBV5-1 and TRBJ1-1; 7 nucleotides match TRBD1. The germline V gene encodes CDR1 SGHRS and CDR2 YFSETQ. J was trimmed by 1 base and V by 2 bases; bases with no gene match: 2. The CDR3 totals 14 residues. The CDR3 nucleotides read TGCGCCAGCAGCTTAAGGACAGGGAACACTGAAGCTTTCTTT. It encodes CASSLRTGNTEAFF.

This clone was picked up a small number of times. The V call is TRBV28, the J call TRBJ1-2; D might be TRBD1 (6 bases). Germline values: CDR1 MDHEN, CDR2 SYDVKM. V was cut by 3 bases and J by 6 bases, with 14 bases left in between. The CDR3 consists of 14 residues. CDR3 protein: CASSFYGGLNGYTF. The CDR3 DNA reads TGTGCCAGCAGTTTCTACGGGGGGCTAAATGGCTACACCTTC.